These T cell receptor beta chains were read from a single sample in a study of blood T cell repertoires in COVID-19. The method was immunoSEQ multiplex PCR; TCRdb's version includes in-frame clones alone and lacks a portion of them. The data contain a few hundred thousand clones, 80% of them seen just once; the ten biggest clones take up approximately 5.4%. Material: peripheral blood. The receptors stem from a human donor in a cohort sampled during active COVID-19. CDR3s include the opening cysteine and the closing phenylalanine or tryptophan. D genes are given only for firm matches. Clone size is not always given. Where it is, it says once, few, many or a class for expanded clones.

DNA: TGTGCCACCTCGGCGGGAGGGACAGATACGCAGTATTTT
CDR3: CATSAGGTDTQYF
size: -
V: TRBV15
D: TRBD2
J: TRBJ2-3

DNA: TGCGCCAGCAGGAGTGACCAGGGCTCTGGGGCCAACGTCCTGACTTTC
CDR3: CASRSDQGSGANVLTF
size: once
V: TRBV4-3
D: -
J: TRBJ2-6

DNA: TGTGCCAGTAGTTTGGCGCTTCGACTTTCTGGAAACACCATATATTTT
CDR3: CASSLALRLSGNTIYF
size: -
V: TRBV19
D: -
J: TRBJ1-3

DNA: TGCGCCAGCAGCTTGGGACTAGCGGACACAGATACGCAGTATTTT
CDR3: CASSLGLADTDTQYF
size: -
V: TRBV5-1
D: TRBD2
J: TRBJ2-3

DNA: TGTGCCAGCAGTTACGGCCGAAGCAGCGGGAGTGCTGATGAGCAGTTCTTC
CDR3: CASSYGRSSGSADEQFF
size: few
V: TRBV28
D: TRBD2
J: TRBJ2-1

DNA: TGTGCCAGCAGTTGGATCCCAGGGGAGCCACAGGGCTACACCTTC
CDR3: CASSWIPGEPQGYTF
size: -
V: TRBV28
D: -
J: TRBJ1-2

DNA: TGTGCCAGTAGCCCTAACAGGGGATTTAATGAAAAACTGTTTTTT
CDR3: CASSPNRGFNEKLFF
size: -
V: TRBV19
D: TRBD1
J: TRBJ1-4

DNA: TGTTCCCCAGCGGGATGGTCAGAGACCCAGTACTTC
CDR3: CSPAGWSETQYF
size: -
V: TRBV7-9
D: TRBD2
J: TRBJ2-5

DNA: TGTGCCAGCAGCGGACTCGAGACAGGGTTAACTGAAGCTTTCTTT
CDR3: CASSGLETGLTEAFF
size: -
V: TRBV9
D: TRBD1
J: TRBJ1-1

DNA: TGTGCCAGCAGTCTATACAGGAGACTGAACACTGAAGCTTTCTTT
CDR3: CASSLYRRLNTEAFF
size: -
V: TRBV28
D: -
J: TRBJ1-1

DNA: TGTGCCAGCTCACCTTATACTAGGGAAATTAACTATGGCTACACCTTC
CDR3: CASSPYTREINYGYTF
size: -
V: TRBV18
D: -
J: TRBJ1-2

DNA: TGTGCCAGCAGCACCCGACAGGGGATTGAGCAGTACTTC
CDR3: CASSTRQGIEQYF
size: -
V: TRBV7-2
D: TRBD1
J: TRBJ2-7

DNA: TGTGCCAGCGGACCTCGGGACTCCTACGAGCAGTACTTC
CDR3: CASGPRDSYEQYF
size: many
V: TRBV27
D: -
J: TRBJ2-7

DNA: TGCGCCAGCAGTCAATCCGCGAGCGGCGAGCAGTACTTC
CDR3: CASSQSASGEQYF
size: -
V: TRBV23-1
D: -
J: TRBJ2-7

DNA: TGCGCCAGCGGAGAGAATACAGGGGGCCGGGAGACCCAGTACTTC
CDR3: CASGENTGGRETQYF
size: -
V: TRBV5-1
D: TRBD1
J: TRBJ2-5

DNA: TGTGCCAGCAGTCTTGGACAGGGTGGGGGCTACACCTTC
CDR3: CASSLGQGGGYTF
size: -
V: TRBV6-5
D: TRBD1
J: TRBJ1-2

DNA: TGCAGCGTTGAAGATTTAAGGGGGAGCGAGCAGTACTTC
CDR3: CSVEDLRGSEQYF
size: -
V: TRBV29-1
D: -
J: TRBJ2-7

DNA: TGTGCCAGCAGCTTGGGCGGGAGGTCGTACGAGCAGTACTTC
CDR3: CASSLGGRSYEQYF
size: -
V: TRBV5-4
D: TRBD2
J: TRBJ2-7

DNA: TGTGCCAGCAGTTTATACAGGGGTACAGGCAATCAGCCCCAGCATTTT
CDR3: CASSLYRGTGNQPQHF
size: -
V: TRBV28
D: TRBD1
J: TRBJ1-5

DNA: TGTGCCAGTAGTATTGGAGGGGACTCCGGGGAGCTGTTTTTT
CDR3: CASSIGGDSGELFF
size: -
V: TRBV19
D: -
J: TRBJ2-2

DNA: TGTGCCAGTAGTCCCCAGAAAGGGACATGGGGCATGGGGTCCTACAATGAGCAGTTCTTC
CDR3: CASSPQKGTWGMGSYNEQFF
size: -
V: TRBV19
D: -
J: TRBJ2-1

DNA: TGTGCCAGCGGACACAGGGACGAGCAGTACTTC
CDR3: CASGHRDEQYF
size: -
V: TRBV7-2
D: -
J: TRBJ2-7

DNA: TGTGCCAGCAGCCAAGATCAGGGGAGAGGGACTGAAGCTTTCTTT
CDR3: CASSQDQGRGTEAFF
size: once
V: TRBV3-1/TRBV3-2
D: -
J: TRBJ1-1

DNA: TGTGCCACCAGTGCGGGAGCACCCAACTATGGCTACACCTTC
CDR3: CATSAGAPNYGYTF
size: -
V: TRBV24-1
D: -
J: TRBJ1-2